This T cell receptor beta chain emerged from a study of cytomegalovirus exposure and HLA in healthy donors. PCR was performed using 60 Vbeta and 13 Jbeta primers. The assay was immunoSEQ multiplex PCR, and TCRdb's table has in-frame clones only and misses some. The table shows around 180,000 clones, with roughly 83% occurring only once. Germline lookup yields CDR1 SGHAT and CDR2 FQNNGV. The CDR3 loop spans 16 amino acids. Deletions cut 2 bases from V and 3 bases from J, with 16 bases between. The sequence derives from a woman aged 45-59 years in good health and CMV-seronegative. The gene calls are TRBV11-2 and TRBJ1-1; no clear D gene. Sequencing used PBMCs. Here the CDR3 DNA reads TGTGCCAGCAGCTTATTAGGAACCGGCGGGGACACTGAAGCTTTCTTT. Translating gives CASSLLGTGGDTEAFF.